These T cell receptor beta chains were read from a single sample in a study of identical twins. TCRdb re-derived calls from the 5' RACE reads in MiXCR, one entry per CDR3 protein. The sample lists about 890,000 distinct CDR3 sequences; 9% to 15% were seen once. These data were also filed under a second study, of yellow fever vaccine responses in identical twins.

Sequencing input: PBMCs. The origin of the receptors is a woman aged 18-29 years in good health. The CDR3 runs from the conserved cysteine through the conserved F or W. The order of the fields is J gene, D gene, V gene, clone size, CDR3 DNA, CDR3 protein. A D gene is named only where the DNA matches it firmly. Not every row has a clone size; where given, it reads once, few, many or a size class.

>TRBJ2-5|TRBD1|TRBV24-1|-
TGTGCCACCAGTGATTCGAAAACAGGGGGCCTCTACCAAGAGACCCAGTACTTC
CATSDSKTGGLYQETQYF
>TRBJ2-3|TRBD1|TRBV20-1|-
TGCAGTGCTAGAGACTCGACAGGGTCAGATACGCAGTATTTT
CSARDSTGSDTQYF
>TRBJ2-6|-|TRBV28|few
TGTGCCAGCAGTCAAGGGGAACCTGGGGCCAACGTCCTGACTTTC
CASSQGEPGANVLTF
>TRBJ1-4|-|TRBV29-1|few
TGCAGCGCTAAAGGGAGTCCTACAACTAATGAAAAACTGTTTTTT
CSAKGSPTTNEKLFF
>TRBJ1-2|TRBD1|TRBV5-1|-
TGCGCCAGCAGCGACACAGGGGGCTATGGCTACACCTTC
CASSDTGGYGYTF
>TRBJ2-1|TRBD2|TRBV20-1|few
TGCAGTGCTAGAGATATGGGACTAGCCTACAATGAGCAGTTCTTC
CSARDMGLAYNEQFF
>TRBJ2-1|-|TRBV15|-
TGTGCCACCAGCAGAGATATCGCCCCAGGGCGAGGGGTGGAGCAGTTCTTC
CATSRDIAPGRGVEQFF
>TRBJ2-6|-|TRBV4-2|few
TGTGCCAGCAGCCCACAGGACGCCCGCTCTGGGGCCAACGTCCTGACTTTC
CASSPQDARSGANVLTF
>TRBJ2-2|-|TRBV2|-
TGTGCCAGCAGTGAAGGATTAGCGCCGAACACCGGGGAGCTGTTTTTT
CASSEGLAPNTGELFF
>TRBJ2-2|-|TRBV6-1|-
TGTGCCAGCAGTCCACCCCTGGACCGATACACCGGGGAGCTGTTTTTT
CASSPPLDRYTGELFF
>TRBJ2-2|-|TRBV28|many
TGTGCCAGCAGACGCAGGGAGAACACCGGGGAGCTGTTTTTT
CASRRRENTGELFF
>TRBJ2-3|TRBD2|TRBV20-1|-
TGCAGTGCGGGCGACACCCGGGGGGCAGATACGCAGTATTTT
CSAGDTRGADTQYF
>TRBJ2-7|TRBD2|TRBV10-3|few
TGTGCCATCAGTGGAGGAGGGACTAGCGGTTTCGAGCAGTACTTC
CAISGGGTSGFEQYF
>TRBJ2-3|-|TRBV7-9|-
TGTGCCAGCACCTTCAAATGGGGCCCAGATACGCAGTATTTT
CASTFKWGPDTQYF
>TRBJ2-4|-|TRBV5-5|-
TGTGCCAGCAGCTTGGCCGAGGGCCCCCTAGCCAAAAACATTCAGTACTTC
CASSLAEGPLAKNIQYF
>TRBJ1-1|-|TRBV5-1|many
TGCGCCAGCAGCTTGGGAGGGGGGTCCACTGAAGCTTTCTTT
CASSLGGGSTEAFF
>TRBJ1-5|-|TRBV2|many
TGTGCCAGCAGTGCGTCGGGTCCGAGGGATCAGCCCCAGCATTTT
CASSASGPRDQPQHF
>TRBJ2-6|-|TRBV6-5|few
TGTGCCAGCAGTTACTCGGGGGGTCCCAGCTCTGGGGCCAACGTCCTGACTTTC
CASSYSGGPSSGANVLTF
>TRBJ2-1|TRBD2|TRBV7-9|few
TGTGCCAGCAGTGATAGCGGGAGACTTGACAATGAGCAGTTCTTC
CASSDSGRLDNEQFF
>TRBJ2-7|-|TRBV12-3/TRBV12-4|-
TGTGCCAGCAGTATCGGGCCGGCCAACGAGCAGTACTTC
CASSIGPANEQYF
>TRBJ2-3|TRBD2|TRBV4-1|many
TGCGCCAGCAGCCAAGCAACTAGCGCGAGAGATACGCAGTATTTT
CASSQATSARDTQYF
>TRBJ2-6|-|TRBV12-3/TRBV12-4|-
TGTGCCAGCAGTTTAAATCGGGGCGGACTCTCTGGGGCCAACGTCCTGACTTTC
CASSLNRGGLSGANVLTF
>TRBJ2-7|TRBD1|TRBV12-3/TRBV12-4|few
TGTGCCAGCAGCCCGGGACAGGGAACAATCCTACGCGAGCAGTACTTC
CASSPGQGTILREQYF
>TRBJ2-5|-|TRBV20-1|-
TGCAGTGCTAGCATCCTTCGTGGGGAAGAGACCCAGTACTTC
CSASILRGEETQYF
>TRBJ1-4|-|TRBV12-3/TRBV12-4|-
TGTGCCAGCAGTTTATCACCGGTGGGCGAAAAACTGTTTTTT
CASSLSPVGEKLFF
>TRBJ1-4|-|TRBV4-1|-
TGCGCCAGCAGCCAAGGGGGGGGGCGTGTCACCGATGAAAAACTGTTTTTT
CASSQGGGRVTDEKLFF
>TRBJ2-1|TRBD2|TRBV20-1|-
TGCAGTGCTAGTAATAGCGGGAGAGTGGCCTACAATGAGCAGTTCTTC
CSASNSGRVAYNEQFF
>TRBJ2-5|-|TRBV28|few
TGTGCCAGCAGTTTCCAGGGTGACCAAGAGACCCAGTACTTC
CASSFQGDQETQYF
>TRBJ2-5|TRBD2|TRBV20-1|-
TGCAGTGCCTCCGGACTAGGCGGAGAGACCCAGTACTTC
CSASGLGGETQYF
>TRBJ1-2|TRBD1|TRBV12-3/TRBV12-4|-
TGTGCCAGCAGCGGGAACAGGGGTGGCTATGGCTACACCTTC
CASSGNRGGYGYTF
>TRBJ2-2|-|TRBV24-1|few
TGTGCCACCAACGGCAGATTAAACACCGGGGAGCTGTTTTTT
CATNGRLNTGELFF
>TRBJ2-3|TRBD2|TRBV5-1|few
TGCGCCAGCAGCTACACTAGCGGGGGTTCTGGGACGCAGTATTTT
CASSYTSGGSGTQYF
>TRBJ2-5|-|TRBV28|few
TGTGCCTCCCCCCCCAACCGGGCAGCCCCAGCAGAGGAGACCCAGTACTTC
CASPPNRAAPAEETQYF
>TRBJ2-7|-|TRBV12-3/TRBV12-4|many
TGTGCCAGCAGCCCCCCTAAGTACTTC
CASSPPKYF
>TRBJ2-5|-|TRBV5-1|-
TGCGCCAGCAGCGGGACCGGGGGCTCCCAAGAGACCCAGTACTTC
CASSGTGGSQETQYF
>TRBJ2-2|-|TRBV27|few
TGTGCCAGCAGTATGCTAGGGTATATAGCCGGGGAGCTGTTTTTT
CASSMLGYIAGELFF
>TRBJ1-1|-|TRBV6-1|many
TGTGCCAGCAGCGAACTAATGAACACTGAAGCTTTCTTT
CASSELMNTEAFF
>TRBJ2-7|-|TRBV19|-
TGTGCCAGTAGTATTCAGGGGTTCTACGAGCAGTACTTC
CASSIQGFYEQYF
>TRBJ2-6|-|TRBV12-5|many
TGTGCTAGTGGTGCGACCCCCGGGACACACTACTCTGGAGCCAACGTCCTGACTTTC
CASGATPGTHYSGANVLTF
>TRBJ2-1|TRBD1|TRBV7-9|few
TGTGCCAGCAGTCGCGACCCGGGACAGGGACAAAATGAGCAGTTCTTC
CASSRDPGQGQNEQFF
>TRBJ2-7|-|TRBV5-1|many
TGCGCCAGCAGCCCAGTATGGGGTGAGCAGTACTTC
CASSPVWGEQYF
>TRBJ1-5|TRBD1|TRBV27|-
TGTGCCAGCAGACGGATATACCAAGTAGACAGGGGGGACCAGCCCCAGCATTTT
CASRRIYQVDRGDQPQHF
>TRBJ2-1|-|TRBV20-1|-
TGCAGTGCTAGAGACCAGCTGGTTGGGAATGAGCAGTTCTTC
CSARDQLVGNEQFF
>TRBJ2-1|TRBD2|TRBV4-1|-
TGCGCCAGCAGCCGAGATTCCCTAGCGGGATACAATGAGCAGTTCTTC
CASSRDSLAGYNEQFF
>TRBJ2-3|-|TRBV10-3|-
TGTGCCATCAGTGAAGGGGGGGCCAGCACAGATACGCAGTATTTT
CAISEGGASTDTQYF
>TRBJ1-2|-|TRBV20-1|few
TGCAGTGCGTCAGGGGTAGGCTATGGCTACACCTTC
CSASGVGYGYTF
>TRBJ1-5|-|TRBV15|-
TGTGCCACCAGTCCCGGCGACAGCAACAATCAGCCCCAGCATTTT
CATSPGDSNNQPQHF
>TRBJ2-5|-|TRBV9|-
TGTGCCAGCGAGAGGGGGGCAGGGTGGCAGACCCAGTACTTC
CASERGAGWQTQYF
>TRBJ2-5|-|TRBV5-1|few
TGCGCCAGCAGTACGGGAAACTTGGAAGAGACCCAGTACTTC
CASSTGNLEETQYF
>TRBJ2-2|TRBD1|TRBV5-1|many
TGCGCCAGCAGCTCGGGACAGGTGAACACCGGGGAGCTGTTTTTT
CASSSGQVNTGELFF
>TRBJ2-2|-|TRBV2|few
TGTGCCAGCATTGCTACGGCGTACTCCGGGGAGCTGTTTTTT
CASIATAYSGELFF
>TRBJ2-1|-|TRBV2|-
TGTGCCAGCGGGCATTACAATGAGCAGTTCTTC
CASGHYNEQFF
>TRBJ2-1|TRBD2|TRBV12-3/TRBV12-4|few
TGTGCCAGCACTCCCTACGGGACTAGCGGGAAATTGGGCAATGAGCAGTTCTTC
CASTPYGTSGKLGNEQFF
>TRBJ2-5|-|TRBV28|few
TGTGCCAGCAGTTTTTTGGACAGCCAAGAGACCCAGTACTTC
CASSFLDSQETQYF